This T cell receptor beta chain was captured in a study of T cells in Graves' hyperthyroidism and ophthalmopathy (dated by TCRdb to about 2019). Study-wide context: Peripheral blood was sampled at the time of initial diagnosis, prior to any treatment. To identify distinguishing TCR V-J signatures, a discovery cohort of about 100 patients was used, comprising 40 to 45 with Graves' ophthalmopathy and around 60 with stable Graves' hyperthyroidism. Prospective prediction of ophthalmopathy was tested in an independent validation cohort consisting of fewer than 20 hyperthyroidism patients and 17 patients who later progressed to ophthalmopathy. For training and testing, the 100 or so patients in the discovery cohort were randomly divided in a 7:3 ratio. In addition, the study compared T-cell repertoires in thyroid tissue and in blood from six Graves' hyperthyroidism patients. After sampling, hyperthyroidism patients received methimazole starting at 30 mg daily, and ophthalmopathy patients received high-dose intravenous methylprednisolone. The paper describes TCR Vbeta CDR3 sequencing of 140 or so peripheral blood samples, made up of 43 ophthalmopathy patients, 70 to 80 hyperthyroidism patients and some 17 progressor patients.

Ophthalmopathy patients had moderately to severely active disease, with a Clinical Activity Score of 3 or more, a NOSPECS grade of 4 or more, and a disease duration of less than 3 months. Patients with uncontrolled infections, other autoimmune diseases, pregnancy or lactation were excluded. Diagnoses relied on clinical symptoms, serum thyroxine and TRAb, thyroid ultrasound and orbital computed tomography. PBMCs were isolated from 10 ml of fresh peripheral blood by Ficoll-Paque density gradient centrifugation. Total RNA was extracted using Trizol reagent, and RNA quality was assessed on an Agilent 2100 Bioanalyzer. About this clonotype itself: The antigen it binds to is not known. One base away there is no much larger clone; base qualities are not given.

General study outcomes and caveats: During validation, the model predicted progression to ophthalmopathy a median of about 5.9 months ahead of onset, with almost 71% sensitivity and more than 72% specificity. Sample size was not statistically predetermined, and investigators were not blinded to group allocation. Most expanded thyroid clonotypes (frequency above 0.001) were also detected in blood, a finding suggesting that blood repertoires may reflect thyroid immune responses. A 13 V-J signature model separated ophthalmopathy from stable hyperthyroidism, with approximately 86% sensitivity and roughly 81% specificity in cross-validation and 80%/75% in testing.

Amplification of TCR beta CDR3 regions was carried out from RNA transcripts. For the first round of RT-PCR on the TCR CDR3, the HTBI primer set was used together with the Qiagen OneStep RT-PCR kit. Libraries were constructed in a second round of multiplex PCR, after which size selection and purification were performed. Libraries were sequenced paired-end with 100 bp reads on an Illumina HiSeq2000. The paper's processing steps were these. SOAPnuke was used to process the raw data, with reads discarded if the reads contained adapters or uncalled bases, had a mean Phred below 15, or lacked an exact constant-primer or identifier match. High-quality paired reads were merged using COPE v1.2.5, and each unique nucleotide sequence was defined as a clonotype. Clonotypes were aligned to IMGT TRBV, TRBD and TRBJ reference segments using MiTCR v1.1. Analysis was restricted to V-J combinations with a frequency above 0.0001, which covered 99.2% of repertoires. A TCS score was defined as the ratio of F50 (clonal expansion) to E x V (chaos), with BLOSUM62-based TCRdist applied between CDR3 peptides within each V-J. Welch's t-statistics and random forest reduced roughly 540 V-J features to roughly 13, which were used in a naive Bayes classifier (R e1071). In TCRdb, the public reads were trimmed at Q25 with fastp and aligned with MiXCR, with productive beta chains retained. Each CDR3 protein appears once, grouped with its most common genes and DNA. In this record, the V and J calls reflect TCRdb's handling and not the investigators' own analysis. A total of approximately 490,000 distinct CDR3 sequences appear in this sample, 20% to 25% of them only once. The biggest ten clones account for under 55% of the sample.

The CDR3, from cysteine to phenylalanine, totals 16 residues. Of the read, only the CDR3 DNA is kept; its 48 bases are in frame from base 1. The V and J ends are trimmed by 0 bases and 5 bases, leaving 16 bases between them. For CDR1 and CDR2, the germline V gene (reference sequence) lists SGHAT and FQDESV. The chain is encoded by TRBV11-1 joined to TRBJ2-5, and perhaps TRBD2 as D gene, on 6 matching bases. Sequencing was done on a sample of blood. The sequence came from a woman in her 70s with Graves' ophthalmopathy. Here is the DNA: TGTGCCAGCAGCTTAGCGGAACCCGGGGGAGTGGAGACCCAGTACTTC. Translated, this is CASSLAEPGGVETQYF. The CDR3, completed at both ends by the reference TRBV11-1 and TRBJ2-5 genes, gives the full variable domain EAEVAQSPRYKITEKSQAVAFWCDPISGHATLYWYRQILGQGPELLVQFQDESVVDDSQLPKDRFSAERLKGVDSTLKIQPAELGDSAMYLCASSLAEPGGVETQYFGPGTRLLVL.